This T cell receptor beta chain stems from a study of breast tumors, draining lymph nodes, adjacent tissues. V was cut by 1 base and J by 5 bases, with 17 bases left in between. Germline loops: CDR1 MNHEY, CDR2 SVGEGT. The CDR3 is made up of 16 amino acids. Each CDR3 protein gets one entry after TCRdb re-called the multiplex PCR reads with MiXCR. This repertoire shows approximately 140,000 distinct CDR3 sequences, 32% found once; its top ten account for about 2.5%. In its sample, this clonotype was seen many times. Breast cancer patients provided tissue from their axillary draining lymph nodes. The TCR sequence derives from a female donor with breast cancer. Some clones in this sample may be carry-over from other donors' samples. This sequence joins TRBV6-2 or TRBV6-3 and TRBJ2-5; possible D gene TRBD1, 6 bases. The sequencing sample was made of axillary lymph node tissue. CDR3 coding DNA: TGTGCCAGCAGTTACTTCGGCGACAGGCCCGGGGAGACCCAGTACTTC. Protein sequence: CASSYFGDRPGETQYF.